Following are 15 T cell receptor beta chains from one sample sequenced in a study of PD-L1 blockade in urothelial cancer. Time point indicated: pretreatment peripheral blood. Produced via immunoSEQ multiplex PCR; TCRdb's table is partial and in-frame only. The sample consists of 35,000 to 45,000 clones, around nine tenths of them appearing once. Source: PBMCs, taken around atezolizumab (anti-PD-L1) treatment. These receptors came from a donor at least 40 years old with urothelial cancer.

This clone has a handful of counts. The genes are TRBV14 and TRBJ2-3; 8 nucleotides align to TRBD2. J was trimmed by 0 bases and V by 4 bases; bases with no gene match: 9. CDR1 is SGHDN and CDR2 is FVKESK in the germline V gene. The CDR3 consists of 17 residues. CDR3 coding DNA: TGTGCCAGCAGCCCCCAAGGCGGCGGGAGGAGCACAGATACGCAGTATTTT. Translating it yields CASSPQGGGRSTDTQYF.

This chain links TRBV6-1 with TRBJ1-5; the D is unclear. Trimming left V 1 base short and J 10 bases short, with 11 bases between. The V gene's germline CDR1 is MNHNS and CDR2 SASEGT. The CDR3 loop spans 13 amino acids. The CDR3 coding sequence is TGTGCCAGCAGTGAAGGTTTCTATCTTCCCCAGCATTTT. Protein: CASSEGFYLPQHF.

The genes are TRBV5-5 and TRBJ2-4; D possibly corresponds to TRBD2 (6 bases). The V gene lost 5 bases and the J gene lost 7 bases, with 19 bases spanning the gap. This CDR3 spans 15 amino acids. CDR1 SGHKS and CDR2 YYEKEE come from the germline V gene (reference sequence). Written as DNA, the CDR3 is TGTGCCAGCAGACCCCCGGGACTCGAATACAACATTCAGTACTTC. Protein sequence: CASRPPGLEYNIQYF.

This clone was seen a single time. The rearrangement joins TRBV6-5 to TRBJ2-3; D may be TRBD2 (7 bases). V was cut by 6 bases and J by 4 bases, with 17 bases left in between. CDR3 size: 15 residues. Looked up from germline, CDR1 is MNHEY and CDR2 is SVGAGI. CDR3 DNA: TGTGCCAGCAGCGTTGTCGGGGGGCGTTCAGATACGCAGTATTTT. Residues: CASSVVGGRSDTQYF.

J is TRBJ2-1 and V is TRBV7-2; TRBD2 matches at 10 bases. Germline V gene data show CDR1 as SGHTA and CDR2 as FQGNSA. This CDR3 is 14 amino acids long. Germline trimming cut 3 bases from V and 7 bases from J; bases unmatched to any gene: 3. This CDR3 is CASSFSSGSNEQFF. CDR3 DNA sequence: TGTGCCAGCAGCTTTTCTAGCGGGAGTAATGAGCAGTTCTTC.

For this clone: The DNA is omitted, as the CDR3 cannot be located on it reliably, and the CDR3 follows TCRdb's listing. This sequence joins TRBV7-7 and TRBJ2-3; the DNA was not compared with TRBD2, the D call given in the table. Germline values: CDR1 SSHAT, CDR2 FNYEAQ (reference sequence). A total of 13 residues make up the CDR3, ends included. The CDR3: CASSTFGSDTQYF.

The rearrangement joins TRBV27 to TRBJ2-1, with D hard to call. V was cut by 2 bases and J by 0 bases, with 8 bases left in between. The CDR3 sequence is 15 residues long. The germline gives CDR1 MNHEY, CDR2 SMNVEV (reference sequence). The CDR3 sequence: CASSLSESSYNEQFF. CDR3 nucleotides: TGTGCCAGCAGTTTAAGCGAGAGCTCCTACAATGAGCAGTTCTTC.

The chain couples TRBV6-1 to TRBJ2-5; D might be TRBD2 (7 bases). The CDR3 sequence is 14 residues long. V was pared by 5 bases and J by 2 bases, with 12 bases between. Germline V CDR1 and CDR2: MNHNS, SASEGT. Written as DNA, the CDR3 is TGTGCCAGCAGTCGAGGGGGGGGACAAGAGACCCAGTACTTC. This codes for CASSRGGGQETQYF.

CDR3 coding DNA: TGTGCCAGCAGTTACTCGGGCGCGGGATCCAACAATGAGCAGTTCTTC. It codes for CASSYSGAGSNNEQFF. This chain links TRBV6-6 with TRBJ2-1, with D possibly TRBD2 on 6 matching bases. V gave up 0 bases and J gave up 5 bases, with 14 bases separating them. Per the germline V gene, CDR1 is MNHNY and CDR2 is SVGAGI (reference sequence). The length of the CDR3 is 16 residues.

The CDR3 region is CASSPPANHPYNEQFF. The DNA for the CDR3 is TGTGCCAGCTCACCACCGGCCAACCATCCCTACAATGAGCAGTTCTTC. This rearrangement joins TRBV18 to TRBJ2-1; the D is unclear. The CDR3 runs to 16 residues. Germline CDR1 is KGHSH and CDR2 is LQKENI. V was clipped by 0 bases and J by 2 bases, with 11 bases between them.

This clone was seen just once. The rearrangement uses TRBV18 and TRBJ1-1; D is perhaps TRBD1 (5 bases). Germline V CDR1 and CDR2: KGHSH, LQKENI. Trimming stripped 0 bases from V and 6 bases from J, with 11 bases between. The CDR3 consists of 14 residues. CDR3 coding DNA: TGTGCCAGCTCACCACCGGGGCTTCGGCCTGAAGCTTTCTTT. Its translation is CASSPPGLRPEAFF.

The J gene is TRBJ1-2, the V gene TRBV18; the D gene is possibly TRBD1 (5 bases). Trimming removed 6 bases from V and 2 bases from J, with 10 bases in between. This CDR3 region has 13 residues. Germline V gene sequence: CDR1 KGHSH, CDR2 LQKENI. The CDR3 region has the DNA TGTGCCAGCTCTTCGGGGGACAACTATGGCTACACCTTC. Translating it yields CASSSGDNYGYTF.

The chain has TRBV4-1 and TRBJ2-7; possible D gene TRBD2, 5 bases. Trimming stripped 2 bases from V and 3 bases from J, with 14 bases between. The CDR3 covers 15 residues. Germline CDR1 MGHRA, CDR2 YSYEKL. The CDR3 region is CASSQPPIGNYEQYF. CDR3 nucleotides: TGCGCCAGCAGCCAACCCCCTATCGGGAACTACGAGCAGTACTTC.

The genes are TRBV28 and TRBJ1-4, with D perhaps TRBD1 (5 bases). Trimming left V 6 bases short and J 4 bases short, with 15 bases between. The CDR3 consists of 15 residues. Germline loops: CDR1 MDHEN, CDR2 SYDVKM. CDR3: CASRENDSHNEKLFF. As DNA, the CDR3 is TGTGCCAGCAGGGAAAACGACAGTCATAATGAAAAACTGTTTTTT.

CDR3 in amino acids: CASSPPAGVGETQYF. In DNA form, the CDR3 reads TGTGCCAGCTCACCACCCGCGGGAGTGGGAGAGACCCAGTACTTC. The chain has TRBV18 and TRBJ2-5; 7 bases match TRBD2. The V gene's germline CDR1 is KGHSH and CDR2 LQKENI. After removal of 0 bases from V and 4 bases from J, the junction contained 5 bases not matched to a gene. The CDR3 sequence is 15 residues long.